Reported below is one T cell receptor (beta chain). Its specificity is unknown. V was pared by 4 bases and J by 1 base, with 23 bases between. Germline lookup yields CDR1 GTSNPN and CDR2 SVGIG (reference sequence). The CDR3 loop spans 18 amino acids. These data originate in a study of cytomegalovirus exposure and HLA in healthy donors. Findings and limits, study-wide: CMV antigen specificity of a few CMV-associated chains was confirmed in vitro.

Primers for the PCR totalled 60 Vbeta and 13 Jbeta. The table came from immunoSEQ multiplex PCR; TCRdb's copy has only in-frame clones and leaves some out. The sample yields under 150,000 clones, approximately 67% seen once. Sequences were obtained from PBMCs. The clonotype was recovered from a man younger than 35 in good health and CMV-seropositive. The V gene is TRBV30, the J gene TRBJ1-3, with D possibly TRBD1 on 6 matching bases. DNA for the CDR3: TGTGCCTGGACCAAGGGGGTGGGGACAATAAGGTCTGGAAACACCATATATTTT. Translated: CAWTKGVGTIRSGNTIYF.